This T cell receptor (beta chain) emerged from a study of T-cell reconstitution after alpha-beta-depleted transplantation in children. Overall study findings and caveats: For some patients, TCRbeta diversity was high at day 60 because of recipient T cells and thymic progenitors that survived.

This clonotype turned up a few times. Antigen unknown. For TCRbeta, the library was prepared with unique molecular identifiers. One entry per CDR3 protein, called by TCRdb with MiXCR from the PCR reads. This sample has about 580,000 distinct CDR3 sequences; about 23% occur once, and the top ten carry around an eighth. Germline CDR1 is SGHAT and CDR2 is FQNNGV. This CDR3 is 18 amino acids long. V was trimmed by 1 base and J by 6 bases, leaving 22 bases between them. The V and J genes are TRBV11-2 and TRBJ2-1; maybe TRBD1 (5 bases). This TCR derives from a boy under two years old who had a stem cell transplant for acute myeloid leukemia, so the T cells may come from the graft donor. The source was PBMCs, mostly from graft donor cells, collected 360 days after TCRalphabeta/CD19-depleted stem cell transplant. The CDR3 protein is CASSLGSAGPNAINEQFF. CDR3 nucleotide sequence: TGTGCCAGCAGCTTAGGATCGGCAGGGCCGAACGCAATCAATGAGCAGTTCTTC.